Below, one T cell receptor (beta chain) is given with its context. The specificity of this receptor is unknown. Nothing much larger sits one base from this clone, and base qualities are not available. Genomic DNA was extracted from sorted cells for sequencing of the TCRbeta CDR3 region. TCRbeta CDR3 regions were sequenced using the immunoSEQ Assay. Drawn from immuneACCESS, this table holds only the in-frame rearrangements with V and J called that TCRdb kept. Clones are partly lost; checked studies trace under half to an unresolved V gene and leave the rest unexplained. The sample table contains under 25,000 clones; only one count was recorded for 83% of them. The top ten clones comprise 20% to 25% of the sample. The trial excluded patients who had a history of autoimmune disease or who were on systemic immunosuppression. Peripheral blood for TCR sequencing was collected from all dose cohorts at baseline, on cycle 4 day 1, and on cycle 7 day 1. The samples were drawn from a first-in-human, open-label, multicenter phase I dose-escalation trial of ivuxolimab. Adults with locally advanced or metastatic melanoma, renal cell, hepatocellular, or head and neck squamous cell carcinoma were enrolled in the trial. CD4+ and CD8+ T cells were sorted separately from peripheral blood before TCR sequencing.

The CDR1 and CDR2 encoded by the germline V gene are MNHEY and SVGAGI. V gives up 6 bases and J gives up 3 bases, and the segment between their germline ends measures 11 bases. Measured from the cysteine to the phenylalanine, the CDR3 is 14 residues long. The only DNA kept is the CDR3, 42 bases in frame from the first base. The data were obtained in a study of OX40 agonist ivuxolimab in advanced cancers. Background on the whole study: The costimulatory receptor OX40 (CD134) was targeted by ivuxolimab, a fully human IgG2 agonistic monoclonal antibody. Intravenous ivuxolimab was administered to patients every 2 weeks at six dose levels: 0.01, 0.1, 0.3, 1.5, 3 and 10 mg/kg. Of the approximately 54 dose-escalation patients, hepatocellular carcinoma was present in around 19, melanoma in roughly 15, renal cell carcinoma in 9 and head and neck cancer in 9. A male proportion of about 79% and a mean age of approximately 61 years, ranging from about 23 to 90, were recorded for the dose-escalation cohort. Patients were allowed to have had prior anti-PD-1, anti-PD-L1 or anti-CTLA-4 therapy, and around 41% of the dose-escalation patients had previously received checkpoint inhibitors. Three dose-escalation patients achieved partial responses, one with hepatocellular carcinoma and two with cutaneous melanoma. The purpose of peripheral TCRbeta sequencing was to test whether ivuxolimab changed TCR sequence diversity and led to clonal T-cell expansion. The paper reports the monotherapy dose-escalation portion (N of about 54 patients) of the phase I ivuxolimab trial. Study-level results and caveats: After ivuxolimab, expanded clones were on average more numerous among CD8+ T cells than among CD4+ T cells. Clonal expansion of both CD4+ and CD8+ blood T cells was observed from baseline to week 6 at doses 0.1 to 3.0 mg/kg. In the 0.1-3.0 mg/kg groups, partial responders were among the patients with the lowest normalized peripheral clonal expansion, particularly in CD8+ T cells. Low levels of normalized T-cell clonal expansion were also seen in some patients who did not respond. The antigen specificity of the clonally expanded peripheral T cells was not determined.

In this chain, TRBV6-5 is recombined with TRBJ2-2; the D gene assignment is ambiguous. The sequence derives from an adult with an advanced solid tumor such as melanoma, head and neck, liver or kidney cancer. The sample in question was CD4+ or CD8+ T cells sorted from blood, obtained in a trial of the OX40 agonist ivuxolimab. This receptor has the CDR3 CASSPNGDTGELFF. The nucleotide sequence reads as follows: TGTGCCAGCAGCCCCAATGGGGACACCGGGGAGCTGTTTTTT.